One and the same sample provided the 3 T cell receptor beta chains below, sequenced in a study of T cells in localized non-small cell lung cancer. Here immunoSEQ multiplex PCR was the method, and the copy in TCRdb shows in-frame clones only, minus some. This table has around 40,000 clones, 88% appearing once. Here the sequenced sample was peripheral blood, taken before any cancer treatment. Receptor source: an older female donor with stage I squamous cell lung carcinoma.

The gene calls are TRBV9 and TRBJ2-1; possibly TRBD1 for D (5 bases). Germline assignment: CDR1 SGDLS and CDR2 YYNGEE. The CDR3 covers 14 residues. The V and J ends lost 4 bases and 4 bases respectively, with 12 bases between them. The CDR3 DNA reads TGTGCCAGCAGCCCGACGACAGCATACAATGAGCAGTTCTTC. It codes for CASSPTTAYNEQFF.

The V gene is TRBV19, the J gene TRBJ1-2; no firm D call. The CDR3 is 14 residues long. V dropped 1 base and J dropped 4 bases, with 10 bases sitting between them. The germline V gene encodes CDR1 LNHDA and CDR2 SQIVND (reference sequence). The DNA for the CDR3 is TGTGCCAGTAGTATAGGCGGGGAAGGCTATGGCTACACCTTC. Its translation: CASSIGGEGYGYTF.

This clone occurred once. The CDR3 DNA sequence: TGTGCCAGCAGCTGGGGGCCCCTGGACGAGCAGTACTTC. Translation: CASSWGPLDEQYF. The rearrangement uses TRBV7-9 and TRBJ2-7; perhaps TRBD1 as D (6 bases). V gave up 4 bases and J gave up 5 bases, with 12 bases separating them. Germline CDR1 is SEHNR and CDR2 is FQNEAQ (reference sequence). This CDR3 contains 13 residues.